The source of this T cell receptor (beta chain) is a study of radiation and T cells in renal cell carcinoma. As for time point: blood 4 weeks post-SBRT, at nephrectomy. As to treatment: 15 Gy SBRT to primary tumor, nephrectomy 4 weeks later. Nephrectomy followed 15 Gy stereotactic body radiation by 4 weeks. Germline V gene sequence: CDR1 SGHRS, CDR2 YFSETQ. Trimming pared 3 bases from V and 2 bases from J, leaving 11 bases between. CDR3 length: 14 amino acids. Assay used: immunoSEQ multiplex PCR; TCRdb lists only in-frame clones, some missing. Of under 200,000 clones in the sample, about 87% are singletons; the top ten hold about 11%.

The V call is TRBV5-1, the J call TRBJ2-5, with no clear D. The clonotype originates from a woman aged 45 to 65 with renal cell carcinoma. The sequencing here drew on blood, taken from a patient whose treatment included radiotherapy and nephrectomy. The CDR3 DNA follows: TGCGCCAGCAGCTCGTTCGACTGGCAAGAGACCCAGTACTTC. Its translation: CASSSFDWQETQYF.